This TCR beta chain stems from a study of type 1 and type 2 diabetes patients. The CDR3 totals 18 residues. Trimming cost V 2 bases and J 1 base; bases outside gene matches: 15. Germline-derived CDR1 and CDR2 are DFQATT and SNEGSKA (reference sequence). Genomic DNA was the PCR template. Multiplex PCR with 30 forward and 13 reverse primers amplified the TCR beta CDR3. MiXCR, run by TCRdb on the multiplex PCR reads, gives a single entry per CDR3 protein. The sample shows 270,000 or so distinct CDR3 sequences, approximately 45% of them seen only once. In this sample, this clonotype turned up a few times. This TCR was sampled from a man younger than 35 with type 2 diabetes. Sequenced material: peripheral blood mononuclear cells (PBMCs). The V call is TRBV20-1, the J call TRBJ1-1, with 8 nucleotides matching TRBD1. The CDR3 bases are TGCAGTGCTAGACGAAAACCGGGACAGGTTGACGGGAACACTGAAGCTTTCTTT. Translating it yields CSARRKPGQVDGNTEAFF.